This T cell receptor (beta chain) was retrieved from a study of T cell clusters in autoimmune cytopenias. CDR1 SEHNR and CDR2 FQNEAQ come from the germline V gene (reference sequence). CDR3 length: 13 amino acids. As to this clonotype: Its antigen is undetermined.

TRB rearrangements were amplified by touch-down multiplex PCR with mixed TRB-A/B primers. TCRdb reprocessed the multiplex PCR reads and stores each CDR3 protein as one record, lacking DNA. Its clone listing holds thousands of distinct CDR3 sequences. TRB was amplified from 250 ng of peripheral blood genomic DNA per sample. Study results and caveats: Compared with active autoimmune hepatitis patients, healthy donors showed almost three-fold more exclusive TRB clusters. No experiment has yet validated the function of the T cell clusters defined in silico. Primary autoimmune cytopenia patients seemingly lacked the physiological T cell clusters found in healthy donors.

The chain carries TRBV7-9 and TRBJ1-1; no DNA is available, so the TRBD1 call from TCRdb remains unchecked. Sequences were obtained from peripheral blood. This clonotype was obtained from a human donor with an autoimmune cytopenia or autoimmune hepatitis (not recorded which). The CDR3 sequence is CASSLGQGYEAFF.